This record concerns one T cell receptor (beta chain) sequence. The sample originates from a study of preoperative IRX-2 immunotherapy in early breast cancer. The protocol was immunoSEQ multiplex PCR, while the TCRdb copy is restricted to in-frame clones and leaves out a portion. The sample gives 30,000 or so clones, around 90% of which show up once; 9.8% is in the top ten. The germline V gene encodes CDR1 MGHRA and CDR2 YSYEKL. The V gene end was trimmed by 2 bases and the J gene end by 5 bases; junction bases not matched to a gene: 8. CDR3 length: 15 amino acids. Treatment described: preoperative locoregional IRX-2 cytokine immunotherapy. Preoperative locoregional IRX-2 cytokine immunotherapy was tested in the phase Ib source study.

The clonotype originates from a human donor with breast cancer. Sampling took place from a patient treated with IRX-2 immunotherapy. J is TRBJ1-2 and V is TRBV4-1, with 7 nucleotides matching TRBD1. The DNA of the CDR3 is TGCGCCAGCAGCCAACCCACAGGGGTGGCTTATGGCTACACCTTC. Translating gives CASSQPTGVAYGYTF.